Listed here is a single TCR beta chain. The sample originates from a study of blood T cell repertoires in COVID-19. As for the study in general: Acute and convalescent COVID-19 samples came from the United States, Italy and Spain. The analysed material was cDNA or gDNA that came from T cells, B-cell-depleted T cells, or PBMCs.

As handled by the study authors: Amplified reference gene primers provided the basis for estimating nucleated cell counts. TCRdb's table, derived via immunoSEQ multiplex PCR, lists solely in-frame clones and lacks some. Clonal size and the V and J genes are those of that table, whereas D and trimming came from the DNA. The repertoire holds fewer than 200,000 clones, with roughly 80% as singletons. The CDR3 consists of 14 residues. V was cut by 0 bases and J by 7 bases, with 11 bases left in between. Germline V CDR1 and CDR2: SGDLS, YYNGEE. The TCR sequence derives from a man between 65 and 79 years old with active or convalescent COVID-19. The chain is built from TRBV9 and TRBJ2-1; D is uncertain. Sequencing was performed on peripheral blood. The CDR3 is CASSVAPNRNEQFF. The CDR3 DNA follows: TGTGCCAGCAGCGTAGCACCTAATCGGAATGAGCAGTTCTTC.